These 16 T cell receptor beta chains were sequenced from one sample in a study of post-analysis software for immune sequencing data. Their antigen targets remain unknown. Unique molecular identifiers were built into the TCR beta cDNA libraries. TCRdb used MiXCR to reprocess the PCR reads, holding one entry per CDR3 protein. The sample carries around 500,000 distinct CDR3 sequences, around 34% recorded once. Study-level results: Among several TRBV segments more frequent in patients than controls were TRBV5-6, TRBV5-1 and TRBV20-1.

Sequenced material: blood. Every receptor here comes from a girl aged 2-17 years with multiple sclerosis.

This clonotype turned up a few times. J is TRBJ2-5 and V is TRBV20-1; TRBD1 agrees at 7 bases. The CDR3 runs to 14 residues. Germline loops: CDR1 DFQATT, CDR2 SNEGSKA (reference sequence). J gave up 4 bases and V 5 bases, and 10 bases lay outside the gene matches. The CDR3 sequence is CSAPRDSLTETQYF. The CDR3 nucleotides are TGCAGTGCTCCCCGGGACAGTCTGACAGAGACCCAGTACTTC.

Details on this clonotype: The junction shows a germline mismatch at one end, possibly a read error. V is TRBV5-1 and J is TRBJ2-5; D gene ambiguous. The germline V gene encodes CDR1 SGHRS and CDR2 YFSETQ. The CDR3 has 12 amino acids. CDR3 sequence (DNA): TGCGCCCGCAGCCTTGTGGGGGAGACCCAGTACTTC. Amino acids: CARSLVGETQYF.

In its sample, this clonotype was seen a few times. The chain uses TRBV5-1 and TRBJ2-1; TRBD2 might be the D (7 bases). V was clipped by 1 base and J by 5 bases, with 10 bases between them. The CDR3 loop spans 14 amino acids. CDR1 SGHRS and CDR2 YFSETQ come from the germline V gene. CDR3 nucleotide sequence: TGCGCCAGCAGCTTGACGGGGGGCAACAATGAGCAGTTCTTC. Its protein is CASSLTGGNNEQFF.

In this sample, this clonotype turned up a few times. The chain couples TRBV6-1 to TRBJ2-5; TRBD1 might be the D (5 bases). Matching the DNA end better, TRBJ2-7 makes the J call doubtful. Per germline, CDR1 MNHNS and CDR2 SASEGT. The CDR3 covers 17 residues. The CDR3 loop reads CASSRRTPAGPSYEQYF. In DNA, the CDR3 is TGTGCCAGCAGCCGACGGACACCTGCCGGCCCCAGCTACGAGCAGTACTTC.

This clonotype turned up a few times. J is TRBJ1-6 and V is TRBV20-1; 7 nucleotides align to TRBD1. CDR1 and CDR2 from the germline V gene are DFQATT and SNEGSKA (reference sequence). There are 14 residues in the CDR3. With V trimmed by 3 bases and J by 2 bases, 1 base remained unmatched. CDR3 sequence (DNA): TGCAGTGCTAGCACAGGGGCCTATAATTCACCCCTCCACTTT. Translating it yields CSASTGAYNSPLHF.

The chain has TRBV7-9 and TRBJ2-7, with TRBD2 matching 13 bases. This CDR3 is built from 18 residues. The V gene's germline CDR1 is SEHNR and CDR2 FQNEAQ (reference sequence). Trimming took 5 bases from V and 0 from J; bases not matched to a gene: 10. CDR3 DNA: TGTGCCAGCAGCACGGGACTAGCGGGGATAACAAGCTCCTACGAGCAGTACTTC. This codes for CASSTGLAGITSSYEQYF.

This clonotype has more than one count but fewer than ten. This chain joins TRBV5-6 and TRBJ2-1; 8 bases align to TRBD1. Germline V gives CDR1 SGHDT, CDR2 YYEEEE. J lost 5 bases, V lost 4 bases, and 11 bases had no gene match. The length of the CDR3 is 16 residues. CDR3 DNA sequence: TGTGCCAGCAGCCAACTGATGACAGGGGCACACAATGAGCAGTTCTTC. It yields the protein CASSQLMTGAHNEQFF.

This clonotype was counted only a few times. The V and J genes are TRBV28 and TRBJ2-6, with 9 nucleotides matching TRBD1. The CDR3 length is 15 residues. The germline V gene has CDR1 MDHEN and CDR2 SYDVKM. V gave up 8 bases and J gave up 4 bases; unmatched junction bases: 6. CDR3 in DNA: TGTGCCAGCGGGACAGGGTCTGCAGGGGCCAACGTCCTGACTTTC. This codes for CASGTGSAGANVLTF. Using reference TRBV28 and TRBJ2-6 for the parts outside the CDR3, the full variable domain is DVKVTQSSRYLVKRTGEKVFLECVQDMDHENMFWYRQDPGLGLRLIYFSYDVKMKEKGDIPEGYSVSREKKERFSLILESASTNQTSMYLCASGTGSAGANVLTFGAGSRLTVL.

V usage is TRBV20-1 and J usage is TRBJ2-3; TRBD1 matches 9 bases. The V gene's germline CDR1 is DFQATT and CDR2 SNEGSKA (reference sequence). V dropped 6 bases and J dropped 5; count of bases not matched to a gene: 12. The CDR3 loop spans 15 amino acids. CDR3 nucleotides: TGCAGTGCACCCTCCACAGGGGGCAGGGGAGATACGCAGTATTTT. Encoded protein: CSAPSTGGRGDTQYF.

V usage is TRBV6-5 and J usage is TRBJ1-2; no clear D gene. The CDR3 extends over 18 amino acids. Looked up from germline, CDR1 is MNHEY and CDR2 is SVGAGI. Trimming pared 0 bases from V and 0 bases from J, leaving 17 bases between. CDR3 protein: CASSYSRQPPGPNYGYTF. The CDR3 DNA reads TGTGCCAGCAGTTACTCTCGGCAGCCACCGGGTCCTAACTATGGCTACACCTTC.

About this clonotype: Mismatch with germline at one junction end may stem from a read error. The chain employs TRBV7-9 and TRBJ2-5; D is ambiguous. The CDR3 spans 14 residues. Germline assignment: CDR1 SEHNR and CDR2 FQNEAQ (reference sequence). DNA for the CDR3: TGTGCCAGCAGCTTAGCCAGATACCAAGAGCCCCAGTACTTC. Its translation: CASSLARYQEPQYF.

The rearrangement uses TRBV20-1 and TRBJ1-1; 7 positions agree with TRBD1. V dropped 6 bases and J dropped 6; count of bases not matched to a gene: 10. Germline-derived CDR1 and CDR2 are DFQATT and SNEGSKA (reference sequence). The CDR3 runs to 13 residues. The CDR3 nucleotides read TGCAGTGCCCTCCGACAGGGTCACGCTGAAGCTTTCTTT. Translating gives CSALRQGHAEAFF.

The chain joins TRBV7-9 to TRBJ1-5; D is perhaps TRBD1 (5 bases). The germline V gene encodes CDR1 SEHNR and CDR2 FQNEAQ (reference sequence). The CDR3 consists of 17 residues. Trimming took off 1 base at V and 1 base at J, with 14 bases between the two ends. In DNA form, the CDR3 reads TGTGCCAGCAGCTTAGGGAGGTTCAGGGAGAGCAATCAGCCCCAGCATTTT. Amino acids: CASSLGRFRESNQPQHF.

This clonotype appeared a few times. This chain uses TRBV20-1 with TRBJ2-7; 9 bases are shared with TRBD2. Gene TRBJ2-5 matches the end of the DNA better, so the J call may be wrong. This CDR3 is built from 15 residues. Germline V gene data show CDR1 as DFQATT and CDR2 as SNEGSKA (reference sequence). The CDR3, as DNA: TGCAGTGCTCCAGTAGCGGGAGATAGCCAAGAGACCCAGTACTTC. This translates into CSAPVAGDSQETQYF.

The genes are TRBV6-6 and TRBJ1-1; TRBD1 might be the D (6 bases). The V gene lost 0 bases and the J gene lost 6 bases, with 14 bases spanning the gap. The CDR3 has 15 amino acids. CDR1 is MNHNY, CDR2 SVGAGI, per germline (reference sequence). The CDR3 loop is CASSYSPTQGSEAFF. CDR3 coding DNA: TGTGCCAGCAGTTACTCGCCTACACAGGGATCTGAAGCTTTCTTT.

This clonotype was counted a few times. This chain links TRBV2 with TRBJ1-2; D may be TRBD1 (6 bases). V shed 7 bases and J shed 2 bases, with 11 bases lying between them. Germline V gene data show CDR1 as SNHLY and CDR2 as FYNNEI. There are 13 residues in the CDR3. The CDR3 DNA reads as TGTGCCAGCAAACGGGACAAGAACTATGGCTACACCTTC. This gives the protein CASKRDKNYGYTF.